This entry lists 32 T cell receptor beta chains sequenced from one sample in a study of TIL therapy for anti-PD-1-resistant metastatic lung cancer (TCRdb year 2021). TCR beta CDR3 regions were amplified from genomic DNA with the immunoSEQ v3 hsTCRB kit using bias-controlled multiplex PCR. TCRdb provides this immuneACCESS table in a form limited to in-frame rearrangements. Some clones are lacking; in checked studies, under half of them reflect an unresolved V gene, and why the rest are absent is not known. The sample profile shows 95,000 or so clones; about two thirds of them were found once. The ten largest account for roughly 9.7% of the sample. The time point label, as the study defines it: pre-treatment sample, taken before nivolumab and TIL therapy. Baseline tumor samples were excised metastases, mostly pleural nodules or supraclavicular lymph nodes, from the same resection used to grow TIL.

Sequencing used tumor tissue, obtained at baseline. Every receptor here comes from a person aged 25-80 years with non-small cell lung cancer.

This rearrangement joins TRBV28 to TRBJ1-5, with TRBD1 as a possible D gene (6 bases). The germline V and J ends were trimmed by 5 bases and 5 bases, with 10 bases remaining between them. The length of the CDR3 is 13 residues. The germline CDR1 and CDR2 sequences are MDHEN and SYDVKM. The CDR3 DNA reads as TGTGCCAGCAGTCACAGGGAACATCAGCCCCAGCATTTT. Translation gives CASSHREHQPQHF.

The chain is built from TRBV4-1 and TRBJ2-7; D unclear. The germline gives CDR1 MGHRA, CDR2 YSYEKL. This CDR3 has 13 amino acids. V gave up 3 bases and J gave up 2 bases, with 8 bases separating them. The CDR3: CASSHGNTYEQYF. The CDR3 DNA is TGCGCCAGCAGCCACGGCAACACCTACGAGCAGTACTTC.

V gene TRBV27 combines with J gene TRBJ2-3, with 10 bases that match TRBD2. The CDR3 is made up of 20 amino acids. V lost 1 base and J lost 5; bases outside the gene matches: 18. Germline V CDR1 and CDR2: MNHEY, SMNVEV (reference sequence). The CDR3 region is CASSLFWASGSSGTRDTQYF. CDR3 DNA: TGTGCCAGCAGTTTATTTTGGGCTAGCGGGAGTTCGGGCACAAGAGATACGCAGTATTTT.

The genes are TRBV23-1 and TRBJ1-2; D not certain. TRBV23-1 counts as an open reading frame of uncertain function. The V and J ends lost 3 bases and 4 bases respectively, with 9 bases between them. The CDR3 spans 13 residues. This chain's CDR3 is CASSQWTSYGYTF. The CDR3 bases are TGCGCCAGCAGTCAGTGGACGTCCTATGGCTACACCTTC.

The chain recombines TRBV2 with TRBJ2-3, with 7 bases identical to TRBD1. CDR3 size: 15 residues. J gave up 10 bases and V 5 bases, and 15 bases lay outside the gene matches. The germline V gene has CDR1 SNHLY and CDR2 FYNNEI. The CDR3, as DNA: TGTGCCAGCAGTCGATACAGGGGCGGGCATGATGCGCAGTATTTT. Its translation is CASSRYRGGHDAQYF. Full variable domain (rest looked up from reference TRBV2 and TRBJ2-3): EPEVTQTPSHQVTQMGQEVILRCVPISNHLYFYWYRQILGQKVEFLVSFYNNEISEKSEIFDDQFSVERPDGSNFTLKIRSTKLEDSAMYFCASSRYRGGHDAQYFGPGTRLTVL.

The chain uses TRBV11-2 and TRBJ2-2; TRBD2 matches at 7 bases. V trimming: 2 bases; J trimming: 4 bases; junction bases outside the gene matches: 7. This CDR3 is built from 16 residues. Germline CDR1 SGHAT, CDR2 FQNNGV. The CDR3 DNA follows: TGTGCCAGCAGCTTACAGGGAGGGGCAGTCACCGGGGAGCTGTTTTTT. The encoded protein is CASSLQGGAVTGELFF.

This chain joins TRBV7-6 and TRBJ1-1; 7 bases are a match to TRBD1. The CDR3 consists of 15 residues. Germline values: CDR1 SGHVS, CDR2 FNYEAQ. Trimming removed 5 bases from V and 4 bases from J; junction bases left unmatched: 10. The chain's CDR3 is CASSPQGGMSTEAFF. DNA of the CDR3: TGTGCCAGCAGCCCCCAGGGGGGAATGAGCACTGAAGCTTTCTTT.

The chain uses TRBV5-1 and TRBJ1-3; D is ambiguous. CDR1 is SGHRS and CDR2 is YFSETQ in the germline V gene. The CDR3 spans 14 residues. V shed 0 bases and J shed 0 bases, with 4 bases lying between them. The CDR3 loop reads CASSLVASGNTIYF. CDR3 DNA: TGCGCCAGCAGCTTGGTCGCCTCTGGAAACACCATATATTTT.

The chain combines TRBV2 with TRBJ2-4; D not resolved. Trimming left V 0 bases short and J 13 bases short, with 10 bases between. Germline-derived CDR1 and CDR2 are SNHLY and FYNNEI. CDR3 length: 12 residues. This CDR3 reads CASSEAGSEQYF. The CDR3 DNA reads TGTGCCAGCAGTGAAGCGGGTAGTGAACAGTACTTC.

The chain combines TRBV9 with TRBJ1-2; D is ambiguous. V lost 0 bases and J lost 4, with 10 bases in between. Germline CDR1 is SGDLS and CDR2 is YYNGEE. CDR3 length equals 14 residues. CDR3: CASSVDGSFYGYTF. CDR3 coding DNA: TGTGCCAGCAGCGTAGATGGCAGTTTCTATGGCTACACCTTC. Full variable domain (missing parts from reference TRBV9 and TRBJ1-2): DSGVTQTPKHLITATGQRVTLRCSPRSGDLSVYWYQQSLDQGLQFLIQYYNGEERAKGNILERFSAQQFPDLHSELNLSSLELGDSALYFCASSVDGSFYGYTFGSGTRLTVV.

A few counts support this clone. J is TRBJ2-7 and V is TRBV7-9, with a weak D call TRBD1 (8 bases). The V gene lost 5 bases and the J gene lost 7 bases, with 18 bases spanning the gap. This CDR3 has 14 amino acids. The germline V gene encodes CDR1 SEHNR and CDR2 FQNEAQ (reference sequence). CDR3: CASSPSGQGGEQYF. The CDR3 coding sequence is TGTGCCAGCAGCCCTAGTGGACAGGGAGGGGAGCAGTACTTC.

The V gene is TRBV15, the J gene TRBJ2-1, with no clear D. The germline CDR1 and CDR2 sequences are LNHNV and YYDKDF (reference sequence). V lost 6 bases and J 9 bases, leaving 9 bases between the germline ends. The CDR3 runs to 11 residues. The CDR3 protein is CATSMHGEQFF. Here the CDR3 DNA reads TGTGCCACCAGTATGCATGGTGAGCAGTTCTTC. Full variable domain (missing parts from reference TRBV15 and TRBJ2-1): DAMVIQNPRYQVTQFGKPVTLSCSQTLNHNVMYWYQQKSSQAPKLLFHYYDKDFNNEADTPDNFQSRRPNTSFCFLDIRSPGLGDTAMYLCATSMHGEQFFGPGTRLTVL.

This chain links TRBV3-1 (or the pseudogene TRBV3-2) with TRBJ2-2; 7 bases map to TRBD1. Trimming cost V 7 bases and J 5 bases; bases outside gene matches: 7. This CDR3 region has 14 residues. Germline V gene data show CDR1 as LGHDT and CDR2 as YNNKEL (reference sequence). The CDR3 coding sequence is TGTGCCAGCACCAGACAGGGTAATACCGGGGAGCTGTTTTTT. The encoded protein is CASTRQGNTGELFF.

This clone was recorded a few times. The chain uses TRBV7-9 and TRBJ2-5, with TRBD2 matching 11 bases. CDR3 length: 16 amino acids. In germline, CDR1 is SEHNR, CDR2 FQNEAQ (reference sequence). After removal of 6 bases from V and 3 bases from J, the junction contained 9 bases not matched to a gene. For the CDR3, the DNA is TGTGCCAGCAGAAGACTAGCGGGACAAGTCGAAGAGACCCAGTACTTC. Protein sequence: CASRRLAGQVEETQYF.

A few counts support this clone. The chain combines TRBV19 with TRBJ2-6; D is unresolved. CDR3 length equals 15 residues. Germline-derived CDR1 and CDR2 are LNHDA and SQIVND (reference sequence). Trimming left V 6 bases short and J 1 base short, with 10 bases between. CDR3 protein: CASSLGRSGANVLTF. In nucleotides, the CDR3 is TGTGCCAGTAGCCTTGGAAGGTCTGGGGCCAACGTCCTGACTTTC.

The chain combines TRBV6-1 with TRBJ1-3; D gene uncertain. Looked up from germline, CDR1 is MNHNS and CDR2 is SASEGT. This CDR3 contains 15 residues. V lost 2 bases and J 3 bases, leaving 11 bases between the germline ends. CDR3 DNA: TGTGCCAGCAGTGAATCGGCAGTGTATGGAAACACCATATATTTT. It is translated as CASSESAVYGNTIYF.

This clone was recorded a few times. This chain links TRBV30 with TRBJ2-1; 8 positions match TRBD1. The CDR3 is made up of 13 amino acids. The trim removed 3 bases at V and 6 bases at J, leaving 4 bases unmatched. The germline V gene has CDR1 GTSNPN and CDR2 SVGIG (reference sequence). Here the CDR3 reads CAWRTTGVNEQFF. For the CDR3, the DNA is TGTGCCTGGAGGACGACAGGGGTCAATGAGCAGTTCTTC.

V gene TRBV27 combines with J gene TRBJ2-4; D is ambiguous. Germline V CDR1 and CDR2: MNHEY, SMNVEV (reference sequence). The CDR3 is 13 residues long. Deletions cut 0 bases from V and 6 bases from J, with 6 bases between. The CDR3 nucleotides read TGTGCCAGCAGTTTATCGTCAGTAAACATTCAGTACTTC. Amino acids: CASSLSSVNIQYF.

V and J are TRBV2 and TRBJ2-3; D call uncertain. Germline V gene data show CDR1 as SNHLY and CDR2 as FYNNEI. The CDR3 extends over 13 amino acids. V was pared by 7 bases and J by 0 bases, with 8 bases between. Here the CDR3 DNA reads TGTGCCAGCAAGGAGACTAGCACAGATACGCAGTATTTT. Translation: CASKETSTDTQYF. Combining the CDR3 with reference TRBV2 and TRBJ2-3 gives the whole variable domain EPEVTQTPSHQVTQMGQEVILRCVPISNHLYFYWYRQILGQKVEFLVSFYNNEISEKSEIFDDQFSVERPDGSNFTLKIRSTKLEDSAMYFCASKETSTDTQYFGPGTRLTVL.

This clone was counted once. This sequence joins TRBV14 and TRBJ2-7; D perhaps matches TRBD1 (6 bases). The germline V and J ends were trimmed by 4 bases and 0 bases, with 10 bases remaining between them. The CDR3 totals 14 residues. Germline CDR1 and CDR2: SGHDN and FVKESK. CDR3 sequence reads: CASSPDSSSYEQYF. The DNA of the CDR3 is TGTGCCAGCAGCCCGGACAGTAGCTCCTACGAGCAGTACTTC. The full variable domain, with the rest looked up from reference TRBV14 and TRBJ2-7, is EAGVTQFPSHSVIEKGQTVTLRCDPISGHDNLYWYRRVMGKEIKFLLHFVKESKQDESGMPNNRFLAERTGGTYSTLKVQPAELEDSGVYFCASSPDSSSYEQYFGPGTRLTVT.

This clone has only one observation. This chain links TRBV19 with TRBJ1-5; no reliable D call. V lost 4 bases and J lost 4, with 8 bases in between. CDR3 length: 13 residues. The germline CDR1 and CDR2 sequences are LNHDA and SQIVND (reference sequence). The CDR3 is CASSTNHNQPQHF. The CDR3 bases are TGTGCCAGTAGTACCAACCATAATCAGCCCCAGCATTTT. Full variable domain (remainder filled in from reference TRBV19 and TRBJ1-5): DGGITQSPKYLFRKEGQNVTLSCEQNLNHDAMYWYRQDPGQGLRLIYYSQIVNDFQKGDIAEGYSVSREKKESFPLTVTSAQKNPTAFYLCASSTNHNQPQHFGDGTRLSIL.

The chain employs TRBV5-5 and TRBJ2-3; 9 bases are a match to TRBD1. Germline lookup yields CDR1 SGHKS and CDR2 YYEKEE (reference sequence). CDR3 length equals 16 residues. Trimming removed 4 bases from V and 4 bases from J; junction bases left unmatched: 10. In DNA, the CDR3 is TGTGCCAGCAGCGCCCATTTCCGGGACAGGGCAGATACGCAGTATTTT. Translation: CASSAHFRDRADTQYF.

This clone appeared a single time. The chain links TRBV7-8 to TRBJ2-3; D possibly corresponds to TRBD2 (5 bases). The ends were cut back, 1 base at V and 9 bases at J, with 14 bases in the middle. The CDR3 extends over 14 amino acids. CDR1 and CDR2 from the germline V gene are SGHVS and FQNEAQ. In DNA form, the CDR3 reads TGTGCCAGCAGCTTAGGACAAGGCCCGGGGACGCAGTATTTT. This translates into CASSLGQGPGTQYF.

This clone appeared a few times. The gene calls are TRBV24-1 and TRBJ2-3; maybe TRBD1 (8 bases). V lost 3 bases, J lost 5 bases, and 11 bases lay in between. This CDR3 is built from 14 residues. Germline CDR1 is KGHDR and CDR2 is SFDVKD. CDR3 DNA: TGTGCCACCAGTGATAGCGGGACAGGAGATACGCAGTATTTT. Its protein is CATSDSGTGDTQYF.

This clone appeared a few times. The CDR3 spells CASSPREPDNSPLHF. The CDR3 DNA is TGTGCCAGCAGCCCTCGGGAGCCAGATAATTCACCCCTCCACTTT. The chain recombines TRBV3-1 (or the pseudogene TRBV3-2) with TRBJ1-6; D gene ambiguous. This CDR3 has 15 amino acids. The V gene's germline CDR1 is LGHDT and CDR2 YNNKEL (reference sequence). V dropped 4 bases and J dropped 5 bases, with 12 bases sitting between them.

The V and J genes are TRBV7-2 and TRBJ2-1; 8 nucleotides agree with TRBD2. CDR1 and CDR2 (germline): SGHTA, FQGNSA. The CDR3 has 15 amino acids. V lost 4 bases and J lost 7; bases outside the gene matches: 9. The CDR3 loop is CASSSLAGGRNEQFF. The CDR3 bases are TGTGCCAGCAGCTCATTGGCGGGGGGACGGAATGAGCAGTTCTTC.

V is TRBV7-2 and J is TRBJ2-6; D remains ambiguous. CDR3 size: 16 residues. CDR1 and CDR2 (germline): SGHTA, FQGNSA. The V end was cut by 3 bases, the J end by 0 bases, with 9 bases between. Here the CDR3 DNA reads TGTGCCAGCAGCTTTACGGCGCTCTCTGGGGCCAACGTCCTGACTTTC. Translating it yields CASSFTALSGANVLTF. Drawing the rest from reference TRBV7-2 and TRBJ2-6, the complete variable domain is GAGVSQSPSNKVTEKGKDVELRCDPISGHTALYWYRQSLGQGLEFLIYFQGNSAPDKSGLPSDRFSAERTGGSVSTLTIQRTQQEDSAVYLCASSFTALSGANVLTFGAGSRLTVL.

This clone was found a few times. The chain recombines TRBV5-5 with TRBJ2-7; possible D gene TRBD2, 5 bases. The ends were cut back, 0 bases at V and 2 bases at J, with 18 bases in the middle. The length of the CDR3 is 17 residues. Germline V gene data show CDR1 as SGHKS and CDR2 as YYEKEE (reference sequence). The CDR3 bases are TGTGCCAGCAGCTTGGTCGCGGCAGGCCGGGGAACCTACGAGCAGTACTTC. Translation gives CASSLVAAGRGTYEQYF.

The genes are TRBV24-1 and TRBJ2-1; D is undetermined. The germline gives CDR1 KGHDR, CDR2 SFDVKD. Trimming stripped 0 bases from V and 11 bases from J, with 10 bases between. The CDR3 is 13 residues long. The CDR3 DNA follows: TGTGCCACCAGTGATTTGACCCCTATACAGCAGTTCTTC. It specifies CATSDLTPIQQFF.

This chain links TRBV7-6 with TRBJ2-1, with 12 positions matching TRBD2. Germline values: CDR1 SGHVS, CDR2 FNYEAQ. V lost 5 bases, J lost 6 bases, and 5 bases stayed unmatched. The CDR3 runs 15 residues. Written as DNA, the CDR3 is TGTGCCAGCAGCATGGGACTAGCGGGTGTCAATGAGCAGTTCTTC. This encodes CASSMGLAGVNEQFF.

V is TRBV9 and J is TRBJ1-2; 8 nucleotides match TRBD1. This CDR3 is 14 amino acids long. V was pared by 4 bases and J by 8 bases, with 10 bases of the junction left unmatched. The germline gives CDR1 SGDLS, CDR2 YYNGEE. As DNA, the CDR3 is TGTGCCAGCAGCATCACCGGACAGGGAAGGGGCTACACCTTC. The encoded protein is CASSITGQGRGYTF.

The CDR3 nucleotides read TGTGCCAGCAGCCAAGAATTCGGGGAGGTAGCTGAAGCTTTCTTT. The encoded protein is CASSQEFGEVAEAFF. The V call is TRBV4-2, the J call TRBJ1-1; D not certain. CDR1 is LGHNA and CDR2 is YNFKEQ in the germline V gene. The CDR3 covers 15 residues. The V gene lost 0 bases and the J gene lost 6 bases, with 14 bases spanning the gap.